The 7 T cell receptor beta chains in this list originate from one sample, sequenced in a study of CXCR3-negative and CXCR3-positive naive CD8 T cells. General study results and limits: CXCR3-expressing naive cells carried TRB CDR3s more hydrophobic than those of CXCR3-negative naive cells.

What these receptors recognize is not known. The TRB cDNA libraries were prepared by 5' RACE with UMI labels. TCRdb reprocessed the 5' RACE reads, keeping one entry per CDR3 protein, no DNA. The sample's table shows about 51,000 distinct CDR3 sequences. Source material: naive CXCR3+ CD8+ T cells from blood. The subset here: CD45RO-CCR7+CD27+CD95- naive CD8+ T cells expressing CXCR3 (TNR3+). The receptors here all came from a human donor in good health. Some clones in this sample may be carry-over from other donors' samples.

The genes are TRBV21-1 and TRBJ1-5; with no DNA, the TCRdb D assignment of TRBD1 cannot be verified. TRBV21-1 is listed as a pseudogene. This CDR3 comprises 17 residues. CDR3 in amino acids: CASSKGGDRWSNQPQHF.

The chain carries TRBV29-1 and TRBJ2-7; TCRdb gives TRBD1 as the D gene, but with no DNA this cannot be confirmed. CDR1 is SQVTM and CDR2 is ANQGSEA in the germline V gene. The CDR3 spans 13 residues. This CDR3 is CSASGPLSYEQYF.

The chain couples TRBV11-3 to TRBJ2-7; the D call of TRBD1 rests on TCRdb alone, since no DNA is present to check it. Germline-derived CDR1 and CDR2 are SGHNT and YENEEA. This CDR3 is 17 amino acids long. The chain's CDR3 is CASSPGLDREKPYEQYF.

This clonotype ranks as medium-sized in terms of frequency. V usage is TRBV7-6 and J usage is TRBJ2-7; as DNA is missing, the TRBD1 call by TCRdb cannot be tested. The CDR3 is 14 amino acids. Looked up from germline, CDR1 is SGHVS and CDR2 is FNYEAQ. CDR3 amino acids: CASSPRDRTHEQYF.

The rearrangement uses TRBV29-1 and TRBJ2-7; no DNA is available, so the TRBD1 call from TCRdb remains unchecked. Germline assignment: CDR1 SQVTM and CDR2 ANQGSEA. This CDR3 has 11 residues. The CDR3 sequence is CSVGTGIEQYF.

The chain is built from TRBV27 and TRBJ2-1; TCRdb gives TRBD1 as the D gene, but with no DNA this cannot be confirmed. Germline assignment: CDR1 MNHEY and CDR2 SMNVEV (reference sequence). This CDR3 is built from 16 residues. The CDR3 here is CASSLPGALSYNEQFF.

V and J are TRBV29-1 and TRBJ2-1; TCRdb names TRBD1, which stays unverified in the absence of DNA. Germline V gene sequence: CDR1 SQVTM, CDR2 ANQGSEA. The CDR3 is 13 amino acids. CDR3 region: CSARTVTNNEQFF.